This T cell receptor beta chain was identified in a study of T-cell memory formation after mild COVID-19. Points from the study as a whole: Most CD4+ clones that shrank were in CM and EM, while CD8+ ones turned up in EMRA.

Trimming cost V 2 bases and J 8 bases, with 10 bases left between them. There are 12 residues in the CDR3. The germline V gene encodes CDR1 MNHEY and CDR2 SVGEGT. It was 5'RACE with constant-segment primers that produced the TCR alpha and TCR beta cDNA libraries, which carried sample barcodes and UMIs. TCRdb re-called the 5' RACE reads through MiXCR, storing one row per CDR3 protein. Of 250,000 to 350,000 distinct CDR3 sequences in the sample, roughly a fifth were seen once. This clonotype was seen a handful of times. The antigen remains undetermined. The origin of this receptor is a man between 18 and 29 years old who had mild COVID-19 (a few samples of this study predate the infection). Cell type and time point are not known. V and J are TRBV6-2 or TRBV6-3 and TRBJ2-7, with D unresolved. Sequenced input: PBMCs or a T cell subset sorted from them (not recorded which). The CDR3 protein is CASSYPDPKQYF. CDR3 DNA: TGTGCCAGCAGTTACCCGGACCCTAAGCAGTACTTC.